This entry lists 13 T cell receptor beta chains sequenced from one sample in a study of blood T cells in healthy people across ages. A sample-barcoded 5' primer and a J-beta primer mix were used in a second PCR of about 7 to 11 cycles. TCRdb re-called the 5' RACE reads with MiXCR, one entry per CDR3 protein. There are roughly 1,100,000 distinct CDR3 sequences in the sample; approximately 25% occur only once, and about 0.72% lies in the top ten. The sample was also reused in another study, on T cells of mothers and their children.

Sample: blood. Receptors were obtained from a girl aged 2-10 years in good health.

CDR3 loop: CASSENLGRNEKLFF. Here the CDR3 DNA reads TGCGCCAGCAGCGAAAACCTAGGCAGGAATGAAAAACTGTTTTTT. The V and J genes are TRBV4-1 and TRBJ1-4; no firm D call. The V and J ends lost 5 bases and 5 bases respectively, with 15 bases between them. The germline V gene has CDR1 MGHRA and CDR2 YSYEKL. The CDR3 runs to 15 residues.

Regarding this clonotype: An end of the junction differs from the germline gene, which may be a read error. The CDR3 sequence is CASSLEGDYEQYF. In nucleotides, the CDR3 is TGTGCTAGCAGCTTAGAAGGAGACTACGAGCAGTACTTC. The chain has TRBV7-7 and TRBJ2-7, with D hard to call. Per germline, CDR1 SSHAT and CDR2 FNYEAQ (reference sequence). The length of the CDR3 is 13 residues.

The chain couples TRBV15 to TRBJ2-5, with unresolved D. The CDR3 covers 13 residues. The V end was cut by 0 bases, the J end by 3 bases, with 5 bases between. In germline, CDR1 is LNHNV, CDR2 YYDKDF (reference sequence). The CDR3 spells CATSRDLEETQYF. The CDR3 nucleotides are TGTGCCACCAGCAGAGACCTCGAAGAGACCCAGTACTTC.

This clonotype has more than one count but fewer than ten. The chain links TRBV4-3 to TRBJ2-5, with D maybe TRBD2 (6 bases). The J call may be faulty, since TRBJ2-1 better matches the DNA end. This CDR3 contains 15 residues. The V gene's germline CDR1 is LGHNA and CDR2 YSLEER. The CDR3 reads CASSQDTGVGNEQFF. The CDR3 DNA reads as TGCGCCAGCAGCCAAGATACGGGGGTCGGCAATGAGCAGTTCTTC.

V gene TRBV29-1 combines with J gene TRBJ2-1; 8 nucleotides line up with TRBD2. Germline CDR1 and CDR2: SQVTM and ANQGSEA. The CDR3 runs 13 residues. The V and J ends lost 7 bases and 5 bases, in that order; junction bases with no gene match: 7. CDR3 region: CSALRLANNEQFF. DNA for the CDR3: TGCAGCGCCCTTAGACTAGCGAACAATGAGCAGTTCTTC.

The V call is TRBV6-2 or TRBV6-3, the J call TRBJ2-3; D remains unclear. The CDR3 spans 14 residues. Germline-derived CDR1 and CDR2 are MNHEY and SVGEGT. Between the trimmed V and J ends, which lost 2 bases and 2 bases, there was a span of 8 bases. The DNA of the CDR3 is TGTGCCAGCAGTTACGTGAAAATCACAGATACGCAGTATTTT. Encoded protein: CASSYVKITDTQYF.

J is TRBJ2-5 and V is TRBV20-1, with 9 bases that match TRBD2. The CDR3 sequence is 15 residues long. Per germline, CDR1 DFQATT and CDR2 SNEGSKA (reference sequence). V shed 6 bases, J shed 0 bases, and the junction held 8 bases outside the gene matches. The CDR3: CSAELAGWDQETQYF. DNA of the CDR3: TGCAGTGCCGAGCTAGCGGGGTGGGACCAAGAGACCCAGTACTTC.

The chain links TRBV5-1 to TRBJ2-1; 16 bases fit TRBD2. The germline gives CDR1 SGHRS, CDR2 YFSETQ. After removal of 6 bases from V and 10 bases from J, the junction contained 10 bases not matched to a gene. The CDR3 covers 16 residues. CDR3 nucleotides: TGCGCCAGCACCGGGACTAGCGGGGGGGCCCGCACCGAGCAGTTCTTC. It specifies CASTGTSGGARTEQFF.

This clonotype was detected only a few times. J is TRBJ1-4 and V is TRBV29-1; no reliable D call. The CDR3 loop spans 12 amino acids. Germline CDR1 and CDR2: SQVTM and ANQGSEA. The V end lost 8 bases, the J end lost 7 bases, and 14 bases lay between the germline ends. The CDR3 protein is CSPFGRGEKLFF. CDR3 sequence (DNA): TGCAGCCCGTTCGGAAGAGGTGAAAAACTGTTTTTT. The whole variable domain, filled in from reference TRBV29-1 and TRBJ1-4, reads SAVISQKPSRDICQRGTSLTIQCQVDSQVTMMFWYRQQPGQSLTLIATANQGSEATYESGFVIDKFPISRPNLTFSTLTVSNMSPEDSSIYLCSPFGRGEKLFFGSGTQLSVL.

This sequence joins TRBV20-1 and TRBJ2-7, with 7 bases identical to TRBD1. CDR3 length: 13 residues. J lost 0 bases, V lost 6 bases, and 5 bases had no gene match. The germline V gene encodes CDR1 DFQATT and CDR2 SNEGSKA (reference sequence). CDR3 loop: CSATGTVSYEQYF. The CDR3 DNA reads TGCAGTGCGACCGGGACAGTCTCCTACGAGCAGTACTTC.

This clonotype was seen more than once but under ten times. V is TRBV5-1 and J is TRBJ2-5; D uncertain. The CDR3 is made up of 14 amino acids. CDR1 and CDR2 from the germline V gene are SGHRS and YFSETQ. Deletions cut 0 bases from V and 4 bases from J, with 10 bases between. This chain's CDR3 is CASSLAGPVETQYF. Here the CDR3 DNA reads TGCGCCAGCAGCTTGGCCGGTCCAGTAGAGACCCAGTACTTC.

V usage is TRBV12-3 or TRBV12-4 and J usage is TRBJ2-3, with D possibly matching TRBD2 (6 bases). This CDR3 contains 15 residues. V dropped 3 bases and J dropped 8 bases, with 18 bases sitting between them. The CDR3 DNA follows: TGTGCCAGCAGTTTCGAGTCCGGGGGAGTGGGTACGCAGTATTTT. This translates into CASSFESGGVGTQYF.

This clonotype has a handful of counts. The V call is TRBV6-5, the J call TRBJ2-7, with TRBD2 matching over 10 bases. V gave up 7 bases and J gave up 4 bases; unmatched junction bases: 4. The CDR3 covers 13 residues. Germline-derived CDR1 and CDR2 are MNHEY and SVGAGI. CDR3 in amino acids: CASKLAGKYEQYF. CDR3 DNA sequence: TGTGCCAGCAAACTAGCGGGAAAGTACGAGCAGTACTTC.